This entry is about one T cell receptor beta chain. The data were obtained in a study of graft-versus-host responses after intestinal transplantation. Study in general: After anti-thymocyte globulin induction, recipients took tacrolimus and steroids for around three years.

The table came from immunoSEQ multiplex PCR; TCRdb's copy has only in-frame clones and leaves some out. The sample includes roughly 60,000 clones, around nine tenths seen only once; the top ten take roughly 2.6%. V dropped 1 base and J dropped 2; count of bases not matched to a gene: 11. CDR3 length: 19 amino acids. Germline CDR1 and CDR2: SEHNR and FQNEAQ (reference sequence). The receptor was derived from a human patient who received an intestinal transplant, so some T cells may come from the graft donor. The specimen comprised PBMCs, sampled about 4 months after intestinal transplantation. The rearrangement links TRBV7-9 to TRBJ1-5; 10 nucleotides match TRBD1. CDR3 amino acids: CASSLGYRDRGSGNQPQHF. The CDR3 DNA is TGTGCCAGCAGCTTAGGGTACCGGGACAGGGGTTCGGGCAATCAGCCCCAGCATTTT.